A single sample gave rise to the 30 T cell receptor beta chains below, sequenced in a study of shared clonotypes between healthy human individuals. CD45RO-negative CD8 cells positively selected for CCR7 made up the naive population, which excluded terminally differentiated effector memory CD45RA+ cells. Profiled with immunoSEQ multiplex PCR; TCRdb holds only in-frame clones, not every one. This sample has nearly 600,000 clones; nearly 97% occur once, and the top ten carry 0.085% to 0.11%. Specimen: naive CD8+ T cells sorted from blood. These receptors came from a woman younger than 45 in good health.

The CDR3 region has the DNA TGCGCCAGCAGCCCCGGACTAGCGGGAGTCTCAGGCACAGATACGCAGTATTTT. This translates into CASSPGLAGVSGTDTQYF. The V call is TRBV5-1, the J call TRBJ2-3, with 13 bases matching TRBD2. CDR3 length: 18 residues. After removal of 4 bases from V and 1 base from J, the junction contained 9 bases not matched to a gene. The germline gives CDR1 SGHRS, CDR2 YFSETQ.

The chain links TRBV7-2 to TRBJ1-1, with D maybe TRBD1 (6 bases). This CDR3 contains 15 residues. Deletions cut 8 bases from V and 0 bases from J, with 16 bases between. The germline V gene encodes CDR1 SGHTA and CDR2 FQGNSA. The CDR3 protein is CASVGQPSMNTEAFF. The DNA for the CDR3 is TGTGCCAGCGTAGGACAGCCGAGCATGAACACTGAAGCTTTCTTT.

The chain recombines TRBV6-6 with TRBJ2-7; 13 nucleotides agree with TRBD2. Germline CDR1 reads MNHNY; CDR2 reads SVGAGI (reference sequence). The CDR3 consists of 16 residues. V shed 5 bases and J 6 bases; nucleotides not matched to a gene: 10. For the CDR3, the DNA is TGTGCCAGCAGTCTACTAGCGGGAGGGCGCTTGGGCGAGCAGTACTTC. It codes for CASSLLAGGRLGEQYF.

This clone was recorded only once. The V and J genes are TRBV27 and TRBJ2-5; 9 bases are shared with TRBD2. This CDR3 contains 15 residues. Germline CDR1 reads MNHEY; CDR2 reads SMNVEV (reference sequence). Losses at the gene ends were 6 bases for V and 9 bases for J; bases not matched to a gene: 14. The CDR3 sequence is CASSNISSGVKSQYF. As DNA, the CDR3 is TGTGCCAGCAGCAATATATCTAGCGGGGTAAAGTCCCAGTACTTC.

CDR3 in amino acids: CASSTIMTGVKNIQYF. The CDR3 region has the DNA TGTGCCAGCAGCACTATAATGACCGGGGTCAAAAACATTCAGTACTTC. The chain has TRBV27 and TRBJ2-4; weak D call: TRBD2 (5 bases). V dropped 6 bases and J dropped 3 bases, with 18 bases sitting between them. CDR1 and CDR2 from the germline V gene are MNHEY and SMNVEV (reference sequence). There are 16 residues in the CDR3.

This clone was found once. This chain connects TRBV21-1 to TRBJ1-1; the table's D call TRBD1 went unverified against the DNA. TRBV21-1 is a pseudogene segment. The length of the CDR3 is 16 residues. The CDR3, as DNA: TGTGCCAGCAGCAAAGGTCAGGGCTCCAGCAACACTGAAGCTTTCTTT. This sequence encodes CASSKGQGSSNTEAFF.

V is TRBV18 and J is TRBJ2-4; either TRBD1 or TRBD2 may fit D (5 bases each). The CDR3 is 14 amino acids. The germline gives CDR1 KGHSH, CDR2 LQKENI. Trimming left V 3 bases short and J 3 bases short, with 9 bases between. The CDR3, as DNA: TGTGCCAGCTCACCTTGGGGGAGCAAAAACATTCAGTACTTC. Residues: CASSPWGSKNIQYF.

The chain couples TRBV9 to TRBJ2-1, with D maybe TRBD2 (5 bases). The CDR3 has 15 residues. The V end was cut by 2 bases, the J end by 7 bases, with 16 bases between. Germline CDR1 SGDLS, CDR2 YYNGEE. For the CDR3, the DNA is TGTGCCAGCAGCGTGTCATGGGAGTACCCTAATGAGCAGTTCTTC. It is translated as CASSVSWEYPNEQFF.

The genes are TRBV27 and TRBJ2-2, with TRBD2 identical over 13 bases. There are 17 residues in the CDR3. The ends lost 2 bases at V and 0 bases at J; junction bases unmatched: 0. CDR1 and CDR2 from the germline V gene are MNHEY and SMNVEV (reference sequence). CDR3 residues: CASSLTSGRANTGELFF. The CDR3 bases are TGTGCCAGCAGTTTAACTAGCGGGAGGGCGAACACCGGGGAGCTGTTTTTT.

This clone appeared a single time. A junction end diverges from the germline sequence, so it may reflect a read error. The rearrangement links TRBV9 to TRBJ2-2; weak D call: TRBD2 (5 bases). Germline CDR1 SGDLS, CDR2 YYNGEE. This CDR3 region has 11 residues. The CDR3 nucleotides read TGTGTCAGCAGCGGTGACGGGGAGCTGTTTTTT. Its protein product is CVSSGDGELFF.

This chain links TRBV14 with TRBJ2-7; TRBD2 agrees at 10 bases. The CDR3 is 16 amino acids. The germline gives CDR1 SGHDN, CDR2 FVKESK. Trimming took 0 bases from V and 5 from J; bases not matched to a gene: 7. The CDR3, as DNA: TGTGCCAGCAGCCAAGAAGCGGGAGGGATCTGGAACGAGCAGTACTTC. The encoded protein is CASSQEAGGIWNEQYF.

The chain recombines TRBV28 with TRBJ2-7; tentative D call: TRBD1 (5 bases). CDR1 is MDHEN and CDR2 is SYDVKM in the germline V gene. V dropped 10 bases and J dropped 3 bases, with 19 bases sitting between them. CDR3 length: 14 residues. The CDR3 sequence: CAILSDTEGYEQYF. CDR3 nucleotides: TGTGCCATCCTATCGGACACCGAAGGCTACGAGCAGTACTTC.

The CDR3 DNA reads as TGTGCCAGCAGTTTAATAGACAGGGTCCACGAGCAGTACTTC. It yields the protein CASSLIDRVHEQYF. The genes are TRBV27 and TRBJ2-5; TRBD1 matches 7 bases. With the DNA end fitting TRBJ2-7 better, the J assignment may be wrong. This CDR3 contains 14 residues. The germline gives CDR1 MNHEY, CDR2 SMNVEV (reference sequence).

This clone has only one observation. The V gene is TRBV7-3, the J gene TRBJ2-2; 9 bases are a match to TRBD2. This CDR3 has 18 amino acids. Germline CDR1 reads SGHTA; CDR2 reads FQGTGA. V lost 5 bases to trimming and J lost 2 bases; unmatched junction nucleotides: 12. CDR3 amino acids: CASSPRTLAGINTGELFF. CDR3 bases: TGTGCCAGCAGCCCCAGAACGCTAGCGGGGATAAACACCGGGGAGCTGTTTTTT.

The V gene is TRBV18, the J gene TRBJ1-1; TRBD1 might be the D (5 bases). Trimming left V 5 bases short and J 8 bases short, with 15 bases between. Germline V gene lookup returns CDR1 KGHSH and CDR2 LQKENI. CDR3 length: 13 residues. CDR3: CASSMEGYREAFF. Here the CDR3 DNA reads TGTGCCAGCTCAATGGAGGGGTATAGAGAAGCTTTCTTT. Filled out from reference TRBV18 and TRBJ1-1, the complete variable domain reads NAGVMQNPRHLVRRRGQEARLRCSPMKGHSHVYWYRQLPEEGLKFMVYLQKENIIDESGMPKERFSAEFPKEGPSILRIQQVVRGDSAAYFCASSMEGYREAFFGQGTRLTVV.

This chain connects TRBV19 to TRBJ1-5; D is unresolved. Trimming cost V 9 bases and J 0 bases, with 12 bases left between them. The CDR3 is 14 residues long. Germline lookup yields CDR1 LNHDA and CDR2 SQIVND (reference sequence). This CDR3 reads CASTLPYSNQPQHF. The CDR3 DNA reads TGTGCCAGCACTCTACCTTATAGCAATCAGCCCCAGCATTTT.

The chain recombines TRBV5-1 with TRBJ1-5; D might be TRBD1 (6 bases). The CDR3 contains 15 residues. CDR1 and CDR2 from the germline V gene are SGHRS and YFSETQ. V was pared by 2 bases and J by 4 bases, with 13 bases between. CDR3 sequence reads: CASSLTSGVNQPQHF. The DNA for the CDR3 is TGCGCCAGCAGCTTAACCTCAGGGGTAAATCAGCCCCAGCATTTT.

This CDR3 is CASSLGRQGTPYEQYF. CDR3 DNA: TGTGCCAGCAGCCTGGGACGACAGGGGACACCCTACGAGCAGTACTTC. The J gene is TRBJ2-7, the V gene TRBV5-4; TRBD1 matches at 8 bases. The CDR3 totals 16 residues. Germline trimming cut 4 bases from V and 2 bases from J; bases unmatched to any gene: 11. Germline loops: CDR1 SGHNT, CDR2 YYREEE (reference sequence).

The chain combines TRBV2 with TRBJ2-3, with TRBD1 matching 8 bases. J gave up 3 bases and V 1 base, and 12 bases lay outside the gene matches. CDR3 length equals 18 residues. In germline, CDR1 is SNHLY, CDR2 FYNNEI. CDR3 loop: CASSEVIQTGVITDTQYF. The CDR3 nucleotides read TGTGCCAGCAGTGAAGTAATCCAGACAGGGGTTATAACAGATACGCAGTATTTT.

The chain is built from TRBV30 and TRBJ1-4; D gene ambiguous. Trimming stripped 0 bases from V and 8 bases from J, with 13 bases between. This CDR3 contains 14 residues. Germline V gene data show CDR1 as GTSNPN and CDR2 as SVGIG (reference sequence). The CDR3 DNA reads TGTGCCTGGAGTGTAGTGCAGCCGCCGGAAAAACTGTTTTTT. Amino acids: CAWSVVQPPEKLFF.

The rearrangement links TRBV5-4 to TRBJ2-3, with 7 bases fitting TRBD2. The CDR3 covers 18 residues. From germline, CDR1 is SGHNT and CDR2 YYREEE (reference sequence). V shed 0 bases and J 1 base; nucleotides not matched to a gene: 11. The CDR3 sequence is CASSLGSFRLAGTDTQYF. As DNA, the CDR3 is TGTGCCAGCAGCTTGGGGTCTTTCCGGCTAGCGGGCACAGATACGCAGTATTTT.

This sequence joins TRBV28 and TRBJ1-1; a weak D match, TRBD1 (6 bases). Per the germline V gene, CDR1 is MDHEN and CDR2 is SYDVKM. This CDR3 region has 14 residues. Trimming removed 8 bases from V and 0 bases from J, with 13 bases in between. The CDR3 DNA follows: TGTGCCAGCGGATGGACAGCTATGAACACTGAAGCTTTCTTT. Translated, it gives CASGWTAMNTEAFF.

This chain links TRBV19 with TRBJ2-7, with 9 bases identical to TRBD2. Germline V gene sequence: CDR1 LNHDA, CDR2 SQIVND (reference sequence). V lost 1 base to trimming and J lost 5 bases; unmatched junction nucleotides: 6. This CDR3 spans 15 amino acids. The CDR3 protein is CASSIVAGGVNEQYF. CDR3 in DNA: TGTGCCAGTAGTATAGTCGCGGGAGGGGTAAACGAGCAGTACTTC.

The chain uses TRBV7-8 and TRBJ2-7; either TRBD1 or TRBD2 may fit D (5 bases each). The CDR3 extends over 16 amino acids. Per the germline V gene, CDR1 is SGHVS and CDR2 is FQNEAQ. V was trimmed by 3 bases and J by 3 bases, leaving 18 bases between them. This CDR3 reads CASSLPRGSGNYEQYF. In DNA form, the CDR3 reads TGTGCCAGCAGCTTGCCGAGGGGCAGCGGTAACTACGAGCAGTACTTC.

The CDR3 region has the DNA TGTGCCAGCAGCTCAGCTTATATGAACGAGCAGTACTTC. Amino acids: CASSSAYMNEQYF. The V and J genes are TRBV7-8 and TRBJ2-7; D gene ambiguous. V was shortened by 4 bases and J by 5 bases, with 12 bases between the two germline ends. From germline, CDR1 is SGHVS and CDR2 FQNEAQ. The CDR3 sequence is 13 residues long.

CDR3 residues: CASSLHGAGNTIYF. DNA of the CDR3: TGTGCCAGCAGCTTGCACGGCGCCGGAAACACCATATATTTT. The chain has TRBV5-4 and TRBJ1-3; D not certain. Trimming left V 1 base short and J 4 bases short, with 9 bases between. The CDR3 consists of 14 residues. CDR1 is SGHNT, CDR2 YYREEE, per germline (reference sequence).

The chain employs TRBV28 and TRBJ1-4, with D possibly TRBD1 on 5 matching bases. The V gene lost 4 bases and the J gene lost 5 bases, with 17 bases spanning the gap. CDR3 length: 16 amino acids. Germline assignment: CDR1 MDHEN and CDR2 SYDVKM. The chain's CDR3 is CASSSPGTLSNEKLFF. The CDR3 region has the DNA TGTGCCAGCAGTTCCCCAGGGACCTTAAGCAATGAAAAACTGTTTTTT.

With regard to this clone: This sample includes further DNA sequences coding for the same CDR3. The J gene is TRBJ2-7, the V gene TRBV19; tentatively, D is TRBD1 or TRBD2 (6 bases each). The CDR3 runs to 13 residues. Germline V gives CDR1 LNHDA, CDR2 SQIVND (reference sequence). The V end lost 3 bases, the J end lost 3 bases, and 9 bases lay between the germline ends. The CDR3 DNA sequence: TGTGCCAGTAGTATCGGGGGCGGCTACGAGCAGTACTTC. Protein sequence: CASSIGGGYEQYF.

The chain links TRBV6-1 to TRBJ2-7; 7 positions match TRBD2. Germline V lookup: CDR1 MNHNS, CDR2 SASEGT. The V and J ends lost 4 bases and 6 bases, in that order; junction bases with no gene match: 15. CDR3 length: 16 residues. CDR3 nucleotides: TGTGCCAGCAGTGGACTCTTCCCGGGGGGATATACCGAGCAGTACTTC. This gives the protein CASSGLFPGGYTEQYF.

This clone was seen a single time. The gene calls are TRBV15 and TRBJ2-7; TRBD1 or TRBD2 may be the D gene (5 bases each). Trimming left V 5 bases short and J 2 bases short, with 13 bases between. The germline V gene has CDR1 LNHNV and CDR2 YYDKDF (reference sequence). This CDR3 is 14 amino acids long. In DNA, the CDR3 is TGTGCCACCAGCCCTGGGACGAGTCCCTACGAGCAGTACTTC. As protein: CATSPGTSPYEQYF.